This TCR beta chain was retrieved from a study of T cell clonality in common variable immunodeficiency (dated by TCRdb to 2013 to 2016). Overall study results and their limits: CVID TCRbeta sequences were reported to have fewer deletions and N-nucleotide insertions and to lack highly modified clones with 13 or more V deletions. TCRbeta clonality was higher in CVID subjects than in healthy controls (t-test p = 0.018), and the increase was most characteristic of about a third of subjects. Correlations of repertoire features with clinical complications were constrained by heterogeneity among patients within the CVID cohort. Even though DNA input was equal, the average per sample came to about 74,000 unique sequences for controls compared with around 33,000 for CVID samples. The authors noted that sequencing repertoires of T cell subpopulations would be needed to clarify what caused the increased clonality in CVID. Fewer TCRbeta clones were shared among CVID subjects than among healthy controls (p < 0.0001).

Both CVID patients and healthy controls were predominantly of Caucasian heritage. From each donor, 5 to 8 ml of heparinized peripheral whole blood was collected. Genomic DNA from adults with common variable immune deficiency (CVID) and from healthy adult controls was the source for sequencing TCRbeta CDR3 repertoires. The control group was made up of roughly 22 healthy adult volunteers (10 male and about twelve female) whose ages ranged from roughly 23 to 66 years, with a mean age of approximately 35. To isolate peripheral blood mononuclear cells, diluted blood was subjected to density centrifugation over Hypaque 1077 or Ficoll-Paque. Genomic DNA was obtained from unsorted mononuclear cells through either Qiagen column purification or a centrifugation-based method. This clone appeared a few times. No antigen is known for it. The read ends 3 residues shy of where the CDR3 ends; the end is completed using the germline J gene.

Equivalent amounts of genomic DNA from CVID and control samples were used as sequencing input. For every sample, a 60 bp segment covering the rearranged TCRbeta CDR3 region was amplified and then sequenced. TCRbeta amplification used the immunoSEQ assay, a bias-corrected multiplex PCR with high-throughput sequencing. In the source study's methods: Each unique nucleotide sequence was treated as a clone and annotated with V, D and J genes, copy number and frequency. Sequences were labeled productive if in frame, and non-productive if out of frame or containing stop codons. Clonality was calculated from Shannon's entropy as previously described. Mean CDR3 Kyte-Doolittle hydropathy was derived from the predicted amino acid sequences of productive clones. The R hclust function was used to hierarchically cluster scaled V gene usage with Manhattan distance and complete linkage. Clone sharing by CDR3 amino acid sequence was assessed by resampling 12 repertoires per group over 100 rounds. The repertoires were searched for 65 to 80 published EBV-specific and approximately 250 published CMV-specific TCRbeta sequences. Analysis left out two CVID samples that produced under 10,000 sequences, so about 41 CVID repertoires remained. In TCRdb, the immuneACCESS table is reduced to in-frame sequences with V and J assigned. These tables do not hold every clone; where another copy was compared, an unresolved V gene accounts for under half, and the others remain unexplained. V and J calls and clone size are copied from that table; D and trimming were computed from the DNA. There are about 52,000 clones in this sample, and none of them is a singleton. The ten largest make up just over 2% of the sample.

V drops 4 bases and J drops 5 bases, leaving 21 bases in between. Taken from cysteine to phenylalanine, the CDR3 has 16 residues. The 39 bases shown cover part of the CDR3, and their frame starts at base 1. CDR1 is given as LNHDA and CDR2 as SQIVND, both from the germline V gene (reference sequence). Input material: peripheral blood mononuclear cells. The chain employs TRBV19 and TRBJ2-7, with the D gene uncertain. The origin of this receptor is a person aged 18-70 years in good health. The part of the CDR3 DNA that was read is TGTGCCAGTAGTACAAGTAGACTCATCCCCTACAACGAG. The encoded protein is CASSTSRLIPYNE. The full-length CDR3 reads as CASSTSRLIPYNEQYF. Extended through the reference TRBV19 and TRBJ2-7 proteins, this CDR3 yields the full variable domain: DGGITQSPKYLFRKEGQNVTLSCEQNLNHDAMYWYRQDPGQGLRLIYYSQIVNDFQKGDIAEGYSVSREKKESFPLTVTSAQKNPTAFYLCASSTSRLIPYNEQYFGPGTRLTVT.